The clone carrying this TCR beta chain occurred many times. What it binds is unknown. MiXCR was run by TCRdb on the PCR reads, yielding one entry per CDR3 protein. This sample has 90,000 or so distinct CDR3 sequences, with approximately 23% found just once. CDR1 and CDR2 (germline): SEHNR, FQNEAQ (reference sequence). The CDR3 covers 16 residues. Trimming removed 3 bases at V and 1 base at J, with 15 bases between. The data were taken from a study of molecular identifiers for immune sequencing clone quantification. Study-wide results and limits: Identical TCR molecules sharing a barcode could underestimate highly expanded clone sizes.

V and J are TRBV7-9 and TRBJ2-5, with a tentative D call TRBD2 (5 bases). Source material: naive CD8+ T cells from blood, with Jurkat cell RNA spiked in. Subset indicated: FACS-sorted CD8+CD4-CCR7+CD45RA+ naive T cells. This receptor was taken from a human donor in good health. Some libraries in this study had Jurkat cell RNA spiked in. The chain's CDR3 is CASSLEVAVGQETQYF. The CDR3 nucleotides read TGTGCCAGCAGCTTGGAGGTAGCCGTGGGCCAAGAGACCCAGTACTTC.